These 10 T cell receptor beta chains originate from one sample sequenced in a study of cytomegalovirus exposure and HLA in healthy donors. PCR used 60 Vbeta primers and 13 Jbeta primers. The data were produced by immunoSEQ multiplex PCR, yet TCRdb's version contains in-frame clones alone and is incomplete. The data contain 130,000 or so clones, around four fifths of them singletons. The sample consisted of PBMCs. The receptors originated from a woman between 40 and 50 years old in good health and CMV-seronegative.

This chain connects TRBV28 to TRBJ2-7; D is ambiguous. The CDR3 covers 13 residues. CDR1 is MDHEN, CDR2 SYDVKM, per germline. V was trimmed by 6 bases and J by 6 bases, leaving 15 bases between them. The CDR3 protein is CASRLYRTGEQYF. Written as DNA, the CDR3 is TGTGCCAGCAGGCTATATCGTACGGGCGAGCAGTACTTC.

This clone was detected only a few times. The chain employs TRBV2 and TRBJ1-6, with D possibly matching TRBD1 (5 bases). Trimming left V 3 bases short and J 13 bases short, with 16 bases between. This CDR3 is built from 14 residues. Germline CDR1 reads SNHLY; CDR2 reads FYNNEI. The CDR3 loop is CASSDRARPYPLHF. DNA of the CDR3: TGTGCCAGCAGTGACAGGGCCCGGCCTTATCCCCTCCACTTT. Variable domain in full (rest from reference TRBV2 and TRBJ1-6): EPEVTQTPSHQVTQMGQEVILRCVPISNHLYFYWYRQILGQKVEFLVSFYNNEISEKSEIFDDQFSVERPDGSNFTLKIRSTKLEDSAMYFCASSDRARPYPLHFGNGTRLTVT.

This clone was observed a handful of times. The same CDR3 is also encoded by other DNA sequences in this sample. The gene calls are TRBV9 and TRBJ1-5, with D tentatively TRBD1 (5 bases). Germline loops: CDR1 SGDLS, CDR2 YYNGEE. This CDR3 has 14 amino acids. The ends were cut back, 0 bases at V and 7 bases at J, with 11 bases in the middle. Here the CDR3 reads CASSVDQGGQPQHF. In DNA, the CDR3 is TGTGCCAGCAGCGTAGACCAGGGCGGACAGCCCCAGCATTTT.

The gene calls are TRBV7-8 and TRBJ1-2; 9 positions agree with TRBD1. Unmatched junction bases numbered 14, after V lost 8 bases and J lost 7 bases. The germline V gene encodes CDR1 SGHVS and CDR2 FQNEAQ. The CDR3 length is 15 residues. The CDR3 DNA sequence: TGTGCCAGCGCAACTACAAGGGGGACAGGGCTTGGCTACACCTTC. It codes for CASATTRGTGLGYTF.

The rearrangement links TRBV7-2 to TRBJ1-1; TRBD1 is a possible D gene (5 bases). The CDR3 has 15 amino acids. The ends were cut back, 1 base at V and 1 base at J, with 10 bases in the middle. CDR1 and CDR2 from the germline V gene are SGHTA and FQGNSA. CDR3 protein: CASSLGGGRNTEAFF. CDR3 in DNA: TGTGCCAGCAGCTTAGGGGGGGGTCGGAACACTGAAGCTTTCTTT.

Turning to this clone: Within the sample, other DNA sequences also encode this same CDR3. The genes are TRBV6-5 and TRBJ1-5; TRBD1 might be the D (6 bases). Germline lookup yields CDR1 MNHEY and CDR2 SVGAGI. The ends were cut back, 4 bases at V and 2 bases at J, with 9 bases in the middle. This CDR3 region has 14 residues. The CDR3 here is CASSLRQGNQPQHF. The CDR3 DNA sequence: TGTGCCAGCAGTTTAAGACAGGGCAATCAGCCCCAGCATTTT.

The genes are TRBV19 and TRBJ2-2; no clear D. The CDR3 covers 12 residues. Germline V gene sequence: CDR1 LNHDA, CDR2 SQIVND (reference sequence). The ends were cut back, 5 bases at V and 6 bases at J, with 7 bases in the middle. The CDR3 DNA follows: TGTGCCAGTAGTTATGTCGCCGGGGAGCTGTTTTTT. The encoded protein is CASSYVAGELFF.

The rearrangement links TRBV7-2 to TRBJ1-5; D remains unclear. V lost 1 base to trimming and J lost 7 bases, with 8 bases between them. The CDR3 contains 13 residues. Germline V gene lookup returns CDR1 SGHTA and CDR2 FQGNSA. The CDR3 DNA sequence: TGTGCCAGCAGCTTAGGAGGGTTCCAGCCCCAGCATTTT. Its translation: CASSLGGFQPQHF.

The chain carries TRBV27 and TRBJ2-7; weak D call: TRBD1 (6 bases). Germline V gene lookup returns CDR1 MNHEY and CDR2 SMNVEV (reference sequence). The CDR3 runs 14 residues. The V end lost 6 bases, the J end lost 2 bases, and 14 bases lay between the germline ends. The CDR3 region has the DNA TGTGCCAGCAGGCCGCAGGGGCTTCCCTACGAGCAGTACTTC. Translating gives CASRPQGLPYEQYF.

The chain employs TRBV5-5 and TRBJ1-1; 9 positions match TRBD1. This CDR3 is 17 amino acids long. Germline V gene sequence: CDR1 SGHKS, CDR2 YYEKEE (reference sequence). Trimming took 4 bases from V and 4 from J; bases not matched to a gene: 14. The CDR3 nucleotides read TGTGCCAGCAGCAGGGACAGGGAAGGGGCATGGGTCACTGAAGCTTTCTTT. As protein: CASSRDREGAWVTEAFF.